Listed below are T cell receptor beta chains from one sample, sequenced in a study of cytomegalovirus exposure and HLA in healthy donors. TCRdb keeps only in-frame clones here, not all; method: immunoSEQ multiplex PCR. The table lists fewer than 200,000 clones, about four fifths of them singletons. The specimen sequenced was PBMCs. Every receptor here comes from a female donor in good health and CMV-seronegative. CDR3s include the opening cysteine and the closing phenylalanine or tryptophan. A D gene is named only where the DNA matches it firmly. Size values are once, few and many counts, or a class for expanded clones, and some rows have none.

abundance	j_gene	d_gene	v_gene	CDR3nt	CDR3aa
NA	TRBJ2-1	TRBD1	TRBV19	TGTGCCAGTAGTATAGATACAGGGGCCTACAATGAGCAGTTCTTC	CASSIDTGAYNEQFF
NA	TRBJ1-5	NA	TRBV6-1	TGTGCCAGCAGTACCGGGACATTTAGCAATCAGCCCCAGCATTTT	CASSTGTFSNQPQHF
few	TRBJ2-2	TRBD2	TRBV9	TGTGCCAGCAGCCCGAGCGGGGGGGCCGTTCAAACCGGGGAGCTGTTTTTT	CASSPSGGAVQTGELFF
NA	TRBJ1-2	TRBD1	TRBV5-1	TGCGCCAGCAGCCCGGGACAGGGGGAAGGCTACACCTTC	CASSPGQGEGYTF
NA	TRBJ1-2	NA	TRBV6-5	TGTGCCAGCAGTTACCGGGGGGGGGATGGCTACACCTTC	CASSYRGGDGYTF
NA	TRBJ2-7	NA	TRBV15	TGTGCCACCAGCAGAGATCGGGAGCGTCTCGACTTC	CATSRDRERLDF
NA	TRBJ1-3	NA	TRBV9	TGTGCCAGCAGCGTACGGCCGGGAGGGACCATATATTTT	CASSVRPGGTIYF
NA	TRBJ2-7	NA	TRBV6-1	TGTGCCTCCCAGGGCAGGGGTTCCTACGAGCAGTACTTC	CASQGRGSYEQYF
NA	TRBJ1-2	NA	TRBV29-1	TGCAGCGTTGAAACTCCCTATGGCTACACCTTC	CSVETPYGYTF
NA	TRBJ2-7	NA	TRBV7-2	TGTGCCAGCAGCTTCCCCGGGACTCCCTTCTACGAGCAGTACTTC	CASSFPGTPFYEQYF
NA	TRBJ2-7	NA	TRBV18	TGTGCCAGCTCACCCCTCAGTGCAGGCGAGCAGTACTTC	CASSPLSAGEQYF
NA	TRBJ2-1	NA	TRBV9	TGTGCCAGCAGCCCCCCCGGGTGGTTTGACAATGAGCAGTTCTTC	CASSPPGWFDNEQFF
few	TRBJ2-2	TRBD2	TRBV9	TGTGCCAGCAGCGTAGGCGGGGGGGGGCCCACCGGGGAGCTGTTTTTT	CASSVGGGGPTGELFF
NA	TRBJ1-5	NA	TRBV27	TGTGCCAGCAGTCCCAGGGTTCAGCCCCAGCATTTT	CASSPRVQPQHF
few	TRBJ1-4	NA	TRBV6-5	TGTGCCAGCAGTTACTCCCGACAGAATGAAAAACTGTTTTTT	CASSYSRQNEKLFF
NA	TRBJ2-5	TRBD1	TRBV7-6	TGTGCCAGCAGCCTCCAACAGGGGGCGATTGGAGAGACCCAGTACTTC	CASSLQQGAIGETQYF
NA	TRBJ2-3	TRBD1	TRBV12-5	TGTGCTAGTGGTTATCGGACAGGGAGGATAGATACGCAGTATTTT	CASGYRTGRIDTQYF
NA	TRBJ2-5	TRBD2	TRBV7-3	TGTGCCAGCAGCCCTAGCGGGAGAGAGACCCAGTACTTC	CASSPSGRETQYF
NA	TRBJ2-7	NA	TRBV19	TGTGCCAGTAGTATAGATCACTACGAGCAGTACTTC	CASSIDHYEQYF
NA	TRBJ2-7	TRBD2	TRBV27	TGTGCCAGCAGTTTTCTAGCGGGAGACGAGCAGTACTTC	CASSFLAGDEQYF
NA	TRBJ1-5	TRBD1	TRBV7-9	TGTGCCAGCAGCTTAGCAGGGGGCGGTCAGCCCCAGCATTTT	CASSLAGGGQPQHF
NA	TRBJ2-2	TRBD2	TRBV29-1	TGCAGCGCGGGGACTAGCGGGAGTTCCACCGGGGGGCTGTTTTTT	CSAGTSGSSTGGLFF
few	TRBJ2-5	NA	TRBV27	TGTGCCAGCAGTGCTCACAGGGTCCAAGAGACCCAGTACTTC	CASSAHRVQETQYF
NA	TRBJ1-2	TRBD1	TRBV19	TGTGCCGTATCGACAGGGATTGACTATGGCTACACCTTC	CAVSTGIDYGYTF
NA	TRBJ2-7	TRBD1	TRBV4-1	TGCGCCAGCAGCCAGACGGGACAGGGATCCTACGAGCAGTACTTC	CASSQTGQGSYEQYF
NA	TRBJ2-1	NA	TRBV12-5	TGTGCTAGTGGTTTGGCTAGCTGGGAGCAGTTCTTC	CASGLASWEQFF
NA	TRBJ2-2	TRBD1	TRBV30	TGTGCCTGGAGTGCCCTTACAGGGGGCGACACCGGGGAGCTGTTTTTT	CAWSALTGGDTGELFF
NA	TRBJ2-7	NA	TRBV5-6	TGTGCCAGCAGCGCCCGGGACTCCTTCAAACGGGAGCAGTACTTC	CASSARDSFKREQYF
NA	TRBJ1-1	NA	TRBV5-1	TGCGCCAGCAGCTTGGCAACAGCGAACACTGAAGCTTTCTTT	CASSLATANTEAFF
few	TRBJ1-1	TRBD1	TRBV14	TGTGCCAGCAGCCAATATGCAGGGGGGATGAACACTGAAGCTTTCTTT	CASSQYAGGMNTEAFF
NA	TRBJ2-3	TRBD2	TRBV4-3	TGCGCCAGCAGCCAAGATTCAATTCCTCGGTTTCTAGCGGCGGATACGCAGTATTTT	CASSQDSIPRFLAADTQYF
NA	TRBJ2-5	NA	TRBV27	TGTGCCAGCAGTTTCGACCAAGAGACCCAGTACTTC	CASSFDQETQYF
NA	TRBJ2-7	NA	TRBV27	TGTGCCAGCAGTACTGACACGAGCTCCTACGAGCAGTACTTC	CASSTDTSSYEQYF
NA	TRBJ2-1	NA	TRBV7-9	TGTGCCAGCAGCCCAGGGGGGACCCCCTACAATGAGCAGTTCTTC	CASSPGGTPYNEQFF
NA	TRBJ2-1	TRBD2	TRBV7-2	TGTGCCAGCAGCTTCCTCGGGACTAGGATGGTCTCAGGTGAGCAGTTCTTC	CASSFLGTRMVSGEQFF
NA	TRBJ2-2	NA	TRBV9	TGTGCCAGCAGCGTAGGGACTAACACCGGGGAGCTGTTTTTT	CASSVGTNTGELFF
NA	TRBJ1-1	NA	TRBV11-3	TGTGCCAGCACCCTCGGGGGTCCTGAAGCTTTCTTT	CASTLGGPEAFF
NA	TRBJ2-2	TRBD2	TRBV9	TGTGCCAGCAGCGTCCCGGGGGGGCCGACCGGGGAGCTGTTTTTT	CASSVPGGPTGELFF
NA	TRBJ2-3	NA	TRBV2	TGTGCCAGCAGTGAGTATCCGGGCACAGATACGCAGTATTTT	CASSEYPGTDTQYF
NA	TRBJ2-1	TRBD2	TRBV6-1	TGTGCCAGCAGTGAAGAAGCGGGAGGCTACAATGAGCAGTTCTTC	CASSEEAGGYNEQFF
NA	TRBJ2-1	NA	TRBV7-2	TGTGCCAGCAGCTTAAACAGGGTGGGCAATGAGCAGTTCTTC	CASSLNRVGNEQFF
NA	TRBJ2-7	TRBD1	TRBV13	TGTGCCAGCAGCTTAGACCGGACAGGGAGCTCCTACGAGCAGTACTTC	CASSLDRTGSSYEQYF
NA	TRBJ2-5	TRBD2	TRBV9	TGTGCCAGCAGCGTACTAGCGGAGCGGGGGGAGACCCAGTACTTC	CASSVLAERGETQYF
NA	TRBJ2-3	TRBD2	TRBV5-8	TGTGCCAGCAACCGGGGGGTACCCACAGATACGCAGTATTTT	CASNRGVPTDTQYF
NA	TRBJ2-7	TRBD2	TRBV6-6	TGTGCCAGCAGCGCGATAACGGGGGGCGAGCAGTACTTC	CASSAITGGEQYF
NA	TRBJ2-3	TRBD2	TRBV9	TGTGCCAGCAGCGTCAGCGGGGGGAACCAGGGAGATACGCAGTATTTT	CASSVSGGNQGDTQYF
NA	TRBJ1-5	TRBD1	TRBV7-2	TGTGCCAGCAGCCCGACAGGGGGCAATCAGCCCCAGCATTTT	CASSPTGGNQPQHF
NA	TRBJ1-2	NA	TRBV10-3	TGTGCCATCAGTGACAGGGCTCCCTACGGCTACACCTTC	CAISDRAPYGYTF